This passage covers 9 T cell receptor beta chains from one sample sequenced in a study of cytomegalovirus exposure and HLA in healthy donors. PCR employed 60 Vbeta and 13 Jbeta primers. Libraries were prepared by immunoSEQ multiplex PCR; TCRdb keeps only in-frame clonotypes and omits some of them. This table has roughly 150,000 clones, more than 60% appearing once. The sequenced sample consisted of PBMCs. The origin of the receptors is a woman in her thirties or forties in good health and CMV-seropositive.

The gene calls are TRBV7-9 and TRBJ1-2, with D possibly TRBD1 on 6 matching bases. V was clipped by 1 base and J by 4 bases, with 13 bases between them. Germline-derived CDR1 and CDR2 are SEHNR and FQNEAQ (reference sequence). The length of the CDR3 is 15 residues. CDR3 DNA: TGTGCCAGCAGCTTAGTCGGGGGGCATGTCTATGGCTACACCTTC. The encoded protein is CASSLVGGHVYGYTF.

Here the CDR3 reads CASRFPGGGNTEAFF. CDR3 nucleotide sequence: TGTGCCAGCAGGTTTCCGGGGGGCGGGAACACTGAAGCTTTCTTT. This chain joins TRBV28 and TRBJ1-1, with a weak D call TRBD1 (6 bases). There are 15 residues in the CDR3. Germline lookup yields CDR1 MDHEN and CDR2 SYDVKM. Trimming removed 6 bases from V and 1 base from J, with 15 bases in between. The whole variable domain, remainder taken from reference TRBV28 and TRBJ1-1, is DVKVTQSSRYLVKRTGEKVFLECVQDMDHENMFWYRQDPGLGLRLIYFSYDVKMKEKGDIPEGYSVSREKKERFSLILESASTNQTSMYLCASRFPGGGNTEAFFGQGTRLTVV.

This chain joins TRBV2 and TRBJ1-5; D ambiguous. Germline V gene data show CDR1 as SNHLY and CDR2 as FYNNEI. V was cut by 5 bases and J by 5 bases, with 13 bases left in between. There are 14 residues in the CDR3. The CDR3 here is CASSPEDGYQPQHF. The DNA for the CDR3 is TGTGCCAGCAGTCCCGAGGATGGGTATCAGCCCCAGCATTTT.

V gene TRBV7-9 combines with J gene TRBJ2-7; D may be TRBD1 (6 bases). Germline V gene lookup returns CDR1 SEHNR and CDR2 FQNEAQ (reference sequence). V dropped 0 bases and J dropped 2 bases, with 14 bases sitting between them. CDR3 size: 16 residues. The DNA of the CDR3 is TGTGCCAGCAGCTTAGCAGGGGGACATTCAACCTACGAGCAGTACTTC. It codes for CASSLAGGHSTYEQYF. Filled out from reference TRBV7-9 and TRBJ2-7, the complete variable domain reads DTGVSQNPRHKITKRGQNVTFRCDPISEHNRLYWYRQTLGQGPEFLTYFQNEAQLEKSRLLSDRFSAERPKGSFSTLEIQRTEQGDSAMYLCASSLAGGHSTYEQYFGPGTRLTVT.

In its sample, this clone was seen many times. J is TRBJ2-7 and V is TRBV2; 10 bases line up with TRBD1. After removal of 2 bases from V and 6 bases from J, the junction contained 4 bases not matched to a gene. The germline gives CDR1 SNHLY, CDR2 FYNNEI. This CDR3 comprises 14 residues. CDR3 in DNA: TGTGCCAGCAGTGAACGGACAGGGGGTTTCGAGCAGTACTTC. This translates into CASSERTGGFEQYF.

A few counts support this clone. The chain joins TRBV5-1 to TRBJ2-1; TRBD2 agrees at 8 bases. From germline, CDR1 is SGHRS and CDR2 YFSETQ. CDR3 length: 12 amino acids. The ends lost 5 bases at V and 9 bases at J; junction bases unmatched: 4. This chain's CDR3 is CASRPLAGEQFF. CDR3 DNA: TGCGCCAGCAGGCCCCTAGCGGGTGAGCAGTTCTTC.

The chain combines TRBV30 with TRBJ2-7, with D possibly being TRBD2 (6 bases). V gave up 0 bases and J gave up 1 base, with 10 bases separating them. The CDR3 is 14 residues long. Germline assignment: CDR1 GTSNPN and CDR2 SVGIG (reference sequence). The CDR3 reads CAWSVLATSYEQYF. DNA for the CDR3: TGTGCCTGGAGTGTACTAGCTACATCCTACGAGCAGTACTTC.

The chain carries TRBV6-6 and TRBJ2-2, with 9 bases identical to TRBD1. Germline values: CDR1 MNHNY, CDR2 SVGAGI (reference sequence). V trimming: 6 bases; J trimming: 4 bases; junction bases outside the gene matches: 6. This CDR3 has 15 residues. DNA for the CDR3: TGTGCCAGCAGAAACCGGACAGGGGTCACCGGGGAGCTGTTTTTT. It encodes CASRNRTGVTGELFF.

V is TRBV5-4 and J is TRBJ2-7; 9 bases line up with TRBD1. The germline V gene encodes CDR1 SGHNT and CDR2 YYREEE (reference sequence). CDR3 length: 15 residues. Unmatched junction bases numbered 5, after V lost 4 bases and J lost 0 bases. The CDR3 loop reads CASSRTTGGSYEQYF. The CDR3 region has the DNA TGTGCCAGCAGCCGAACGACAGGGGGCTCCTACGAGCAGTACTTC. Combining the CDR3 with reference TRBV5-4 and TRBJ2-7 gives the whole variable domain ETGVTQSPTHLIKTRGQQVTLRCSSQSGHNTVSWYQQALGQGPQFIFQYYREEENGRGNFPPRFSGLQFPNYSSELNVNALELDDSALYLCASSRTTGGSYEQYFGPGTRLTVT.